This TCR beta chain comes out of a study of graft-versus-host responses after intestinal transplantation. As for the study in general: Multivisceral, liver-intestinal, or isolated intestinal transplants were received by the recipients. General study results and limits: Early after transplant, HvG declines were associated with peak levels of circulating GvH clones. GvH clones turned up in recipient marrow; some had shown up first in ileum or blood.

Data came from immunoSEQ multiplex PCR; TCRdb stores just in-frame clones and leaves some out. Found here are about 15,000 clones, 67% of them singletons; the top ten hold 7% to 9%. This clone was detected a few times. Its antigen is not identified. Per the germline V gene, CDR1 is SGHRS and CDR2 is YFSETQ. Trimming cost V 0 bases and J 3 bases; bases outside gene matches: 5. This CDR3 region has 16 residues. Researchers processed graft tissue to release intraepithelial and lamina propria lymphocytes. The chain couples TRBV5-1 to TRBJ1-2; 10 nucleotides match TRBD1. Here the sequenced sample was ileum tissue, taken 650 to 700 days after intestinal transplantation. This receptor was obtained from a human patient who received an intestinal transplant, so some T cells may come from the graft donor. The CDR3 DNA is TGCGCCAGCAGCTTGGCCGGGACAGGGGCGGACTATGGCTACACCTTC. It is translated as CASSLAGTGADYGYTF.